This record concerns one TCR beta chain sequence. The assay was immunoSEQ multiplex PCR, and TCRdb's table has in-frame clones only and misses some. The table lists about 1 million clones, around 78% of them singletons. The data stem from a study of shared clonotypes between healthy human individuals. The receptor was derived from a man between 18 and 29 years old in good health. Some clones in this sample may be carry-over from other donors' samples. Sequencing was performed on memory CD4+ T cells from PBMCs. The subset is: CD45RA-negative fraction.

The chain's CDR3 is CASSLPREQYF. The CDR3 coding sequence is TGTGCCAGCAGCTTACCCCGGGAGCAGTACTTC. The chain recombines TRBV11-3 with TRBJ2-7, with unresolved D. The CDR3 extends over 11 amino acids. Per germline, CDR1 SGHNT and CDR2 YENEEA. V lost 2 bases to trimming and J lost 7 bases, with 6 bases between them.